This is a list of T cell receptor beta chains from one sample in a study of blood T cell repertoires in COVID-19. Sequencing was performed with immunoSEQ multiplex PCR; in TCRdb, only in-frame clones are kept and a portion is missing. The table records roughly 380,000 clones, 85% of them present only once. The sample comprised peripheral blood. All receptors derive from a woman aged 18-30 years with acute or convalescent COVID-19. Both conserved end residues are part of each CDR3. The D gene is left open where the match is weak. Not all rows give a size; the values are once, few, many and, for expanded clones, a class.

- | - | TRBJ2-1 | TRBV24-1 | TGTGCCACCAGTGATCCACTAGGGATCACCTACAATGAGCAGTTCTTC | CATSDPLGITYNEQFF
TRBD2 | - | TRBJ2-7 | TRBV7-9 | TGTGCCAGCAGCCAAGGAGGCGGGGGGCGATCCTACGAGCAGTACTTC | CASSQGGGGRSYEQYF
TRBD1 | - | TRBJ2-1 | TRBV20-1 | TGCAGTGCTAGTGAGGACAGGGGGCGATACAATGAGCAGTTCTTC | CSASEDRGRYNEQFF
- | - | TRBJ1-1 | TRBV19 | TGTGCCAGTGTACAACGGGAGGTTAGGACTGAAGCTTTCTTT | CASVQREVRTEAFF
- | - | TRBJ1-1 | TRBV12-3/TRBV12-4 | TGTGCCAGCGGGGGGGGAACTGAAGCTTTCTTT | CASGGGTEAFF
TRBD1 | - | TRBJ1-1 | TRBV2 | TGTGCCAGCAGGCAGGGGGCCTCGGGAGCTTTCTTT | CASRQGASGAFF
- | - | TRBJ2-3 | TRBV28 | TGTGCCAGCAGTTTCTTGACAGGAGTAAACACAGATACGCAGTATTTT | CASSFLTGVNTDTQYF
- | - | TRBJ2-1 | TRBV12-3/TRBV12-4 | TGTGCCAGCAGCCCAGACAATGAGCAGTTCTTC | CASSPDNEQFF
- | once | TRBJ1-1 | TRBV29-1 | TGCAGCGTTGAGAGTCCCCGACAGGTGGAAGCTTTCTTT | CSVESPRQVEAFF
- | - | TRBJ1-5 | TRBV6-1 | TGTGCCAGCAGTGAATATGTAACACAGGATGGGAGCAATCAGCCCCAGCATTTT | CASSEYVTQDGSNQPQHF
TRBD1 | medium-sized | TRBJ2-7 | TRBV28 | TGTGCCAGCATCACCAACGGGGGGGGACAGGGGCTAGCCTACGAGCAGTACTTC | CASITNGGGQGLAYEQYF
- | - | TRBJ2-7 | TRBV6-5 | TGTGCCAGCAGTATCAGCAGGGGAAACTACGAGCAGTACTTC | CASSISRGNYEQYF
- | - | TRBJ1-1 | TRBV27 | TGTGCCAGCAGGGTTACAGCGAACACTGAAGCTTTCTTT | CASRVTANTEAFF
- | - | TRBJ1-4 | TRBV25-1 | TGTGCCAGTCTGCAGGTACAGGGAGAGGGCTTACGGGAAAAACTGTTTTTT | CASLQVQGEGLREKLFF
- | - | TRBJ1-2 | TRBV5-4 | TGTGCCAGCAGCTTGTGGGGCGGGGACTATGGCTACACCTTC | CASSLWGGDYGYTF
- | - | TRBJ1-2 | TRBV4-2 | TGTGCCAGCAGCCAAGAGAGGGGGGGGGCCAACAACTATGGCTACACCTTC | CASSQERGGANNYGYTF
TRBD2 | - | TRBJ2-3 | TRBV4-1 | TGCGCCAGCAGCCAAGCCCCGGGACTAGCGGGTATCCACGTGACAGATACGCAGTATTTT | CASSQAPGLAGIHVTDTQYF
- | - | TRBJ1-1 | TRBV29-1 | TGCAGCGCTGACGTGGGGCCTGAAGCTTTCTTT | CSADVGPEAFF
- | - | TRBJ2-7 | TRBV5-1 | TGCGCCAGCAGCTTGGACAGGTCCTACGAGCAGTACTTC | CASSLDRSYEQYF
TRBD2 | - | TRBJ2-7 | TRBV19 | TGTGCCAGTAGTATCCTGTTTGGGGACTACTACGAGCAGTACTTC | CASSILFGDYYEQYF
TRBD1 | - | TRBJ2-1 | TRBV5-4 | TGTGCCAGCAGTAAAGGGACAGAAGCCTACAATGAGCAGTTCTTC | CASSKGTEAYNEQFF
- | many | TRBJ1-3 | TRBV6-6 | TGTGCCAGCAGGGACAGAGACCTTAGAAACACCATATATTTT | CASRDRDLRNTIYF
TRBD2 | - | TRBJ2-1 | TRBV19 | TGTGCCAGTAGTATAGATGCTCTAGCGGGAGATAGCTACAATGAGCAGTTCTTC | CASSIDALAGDSYNEQFF
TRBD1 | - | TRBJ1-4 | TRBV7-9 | TGTGCCAGCAAAACAGGGGCTAATGAAAAACTGTTTTTT | CASKTGANEKLFF
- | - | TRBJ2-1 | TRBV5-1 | TGCGCCAGCAGCTTGGCCCCGCTAGAGGGTCAGTTCTTC | CASSLAPLEGQFF
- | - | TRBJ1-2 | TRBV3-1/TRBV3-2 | TGTGCCAGCAGCCAGGCCGGGGGACGCTATGGCTACACCTTC | CASSQAGGRYGYTF
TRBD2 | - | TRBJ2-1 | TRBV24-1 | TGTGCCACCAGTGACCCGGGACTAGCGAGGGATGAGCAGTTCTTC | CATSDPGLARDEQFF
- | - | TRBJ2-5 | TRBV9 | TGTGCCAGCAGCGAGGAGGGGCGAGAGACCCAGTACTTC | CASSEEGRETQYF
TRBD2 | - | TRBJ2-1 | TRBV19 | TGTGCCAGCTCGGGACTAGCGGGTTTGGGTGAGCAGTTCTTC | CASSGLAGLGEQFF
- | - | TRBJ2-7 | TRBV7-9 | TGTGCCAGCAGCTTACCCCTCCAGGACGAGCAGTACTTC | CASSLPLQDEQYF
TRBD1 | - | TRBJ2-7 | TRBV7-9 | TGTGCCAGCAGCTTAGCAGCAGGGGGCATCCACGAGCAGTACTTC | CASSLAAGGIHEQYF
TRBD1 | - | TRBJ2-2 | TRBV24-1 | TGTGCCACCGGAGGCGGGACAGGTGCCACCGGGGAGCTGTTTTTT | CATGGGTGATGELFF
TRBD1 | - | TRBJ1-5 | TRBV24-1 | TGTGCCACCAGTGATTGGGGGACAGGGGGTCAGCCCCAGCATTTT | CATSDWGTGGQPQHF
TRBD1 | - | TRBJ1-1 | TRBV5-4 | TGTGCCAGCAGCTTACAGGGGGCTAACACTGAAGCTTTCTTT | CASSLQGANTEAFF
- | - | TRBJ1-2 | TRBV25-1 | TGTGCCAGCAGTGAATTCCCAGGGTCTGTTGGCTACACCTTC | CASSEFPGSVGYTF
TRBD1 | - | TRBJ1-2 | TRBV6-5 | TGTGCCAGCAGTTACGCCCGGACAGGGGGCGGCTATGGCTACACCTTC | CASSYARTGGGYGYTF
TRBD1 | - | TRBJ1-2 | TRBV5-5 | TGTGCCAGCAGCCCGGGGGACAGGGGAAATGGCTACACCTTC | CASSPGDRGNGYTF
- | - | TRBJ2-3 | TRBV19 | TGTGCCAGTAGCCCCTTATCGGGGAGCACAGATACGCAGTATTTT | CASSPLSGSTDTQYF
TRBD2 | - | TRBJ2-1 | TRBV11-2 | TGTGCCAGCAGCAAGGGGACTAGCGGGATATCCAATGAGCAGTTCTTC | CASSKGTSGISNEQFF
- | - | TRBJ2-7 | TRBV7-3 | TGTGCCAGCAGGTTTGCTTCTGGGCAGGCCTCCTACGAGCAGTACTTC | CASRFASGQASYEQYF
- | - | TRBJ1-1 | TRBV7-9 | TGTGCCAGCAGCTCCACGACAGGACCGTACACTGAAGCTTTCTTT | CASSSTTGPYTEAFF
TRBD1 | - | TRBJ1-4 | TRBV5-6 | TGTGCCAGCAGCCCTGGGACAGCCTATGGGAATGAAAAACTGTTTTTT | CASSPGTAYGNEKLFF
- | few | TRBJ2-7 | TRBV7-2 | TGTGCCAGCAGCCTAACCAGGGATCCCTACGAGCAGTACTTC | CASSLTRDPYEQYF
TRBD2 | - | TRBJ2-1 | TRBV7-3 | TGTGCCAGCAGCTTACTAGCGGGAAACTACAATGAGCAGTTCTTC | CASSLLAGNYNEQFF
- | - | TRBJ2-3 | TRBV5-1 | TGCGCCAGCAGCTTGGGTGAGAGCACAGATACGCAGTATTTT | CASSLGESTDTQYF
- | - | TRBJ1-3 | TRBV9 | TGTGCCAGCAGCGTAGATGACAGCTCTGGAAACACCATATATTTT | CASSVDDSSGNTIYF
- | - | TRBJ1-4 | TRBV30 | TGTGCCTGGCGGGGGGGGAATGAAAAACTGTTTTTT | CAWRGGNEKLFF